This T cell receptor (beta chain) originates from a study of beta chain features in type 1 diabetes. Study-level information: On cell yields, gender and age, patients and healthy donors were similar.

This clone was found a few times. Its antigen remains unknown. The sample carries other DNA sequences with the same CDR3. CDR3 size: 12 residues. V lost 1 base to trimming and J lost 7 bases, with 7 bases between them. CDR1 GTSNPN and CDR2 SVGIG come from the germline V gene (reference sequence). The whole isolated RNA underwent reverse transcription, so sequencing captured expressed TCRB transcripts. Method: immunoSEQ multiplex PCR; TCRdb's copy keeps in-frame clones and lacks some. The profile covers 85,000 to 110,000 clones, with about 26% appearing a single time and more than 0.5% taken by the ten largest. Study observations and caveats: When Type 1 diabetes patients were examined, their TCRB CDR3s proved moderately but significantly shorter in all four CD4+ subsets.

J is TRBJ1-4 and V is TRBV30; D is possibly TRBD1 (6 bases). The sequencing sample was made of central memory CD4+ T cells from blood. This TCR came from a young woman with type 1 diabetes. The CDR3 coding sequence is TGTGCCTGGAGTGCCAGGGGTGAAAAACTGTTTTTT. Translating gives CAWSARGEKLFF. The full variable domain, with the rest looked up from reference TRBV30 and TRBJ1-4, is SQTIHQWPATLVQPVGSPLSLECTVEGTSNPNLYWYRQAAGRGLQLLFYSVGIGQISSEVPQNLSASRPQDRQFILSSKKLLLSDSGFYLCAWSARGEKLFFGSGTQLSVL.